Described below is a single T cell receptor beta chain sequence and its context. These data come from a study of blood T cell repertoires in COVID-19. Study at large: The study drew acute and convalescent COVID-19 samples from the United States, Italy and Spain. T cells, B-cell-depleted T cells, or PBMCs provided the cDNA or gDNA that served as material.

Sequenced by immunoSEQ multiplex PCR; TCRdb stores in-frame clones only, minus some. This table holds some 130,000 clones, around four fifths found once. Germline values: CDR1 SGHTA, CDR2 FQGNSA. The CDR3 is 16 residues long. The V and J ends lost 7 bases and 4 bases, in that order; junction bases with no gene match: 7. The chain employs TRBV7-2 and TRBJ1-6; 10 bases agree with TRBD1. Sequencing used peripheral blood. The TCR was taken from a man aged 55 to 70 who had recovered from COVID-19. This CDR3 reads CASKSDRGPYNSPLHF. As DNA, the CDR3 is TGTGCCAGCAAAAGTGACAGGGGGCCGTATAATTCACCCCTCCACTTT.